One sample yielded the 14 T cell receptor beta chains listed below, sequenced in a study of T cells in Graves' hyperthyroidism and ophthalmopathy. It was RNA transcripts that yielded the amplified TCR beta CDR3 regions. A first-round RT-PCR of the TCR CDR3 used the HTBI primer set. Via MiXCR, TCRdb re-called the multiplex PCR reads, giving one row per CDR3 protein. Counted here are about 640,000 distinct CDR3 sequences, around 20% occurring once; the ten biggest clones make up approximately 30%. Input material: blood. These receptors all stem from a man younger than 45 with Graves' ophthalmopathy.

This clonotype was observed a handful of times. The V gene is TRBV30, the J gene TRBJ1-6; D is perhaps TRBD1 (5 bases). This CDR3 comprises 13 residues. The V end lost 8 bases, the J end lost 10 bases, and 18 bases lay between the germline ends. Germline V gene sequence: CDR1 GTSNPN, CDR2 SVGIG (reference sequence). In DNA, the CDR3 is TGTGCCGGATCCCGGGGGAGTTGGTCACCCCTCCACTTT. It translates to CAGSRGSWSPLHF.

This clonotype showed up just a few times. The V call is TRBV20-1, the J call TRBJ2-3; 12 nucleotides align to TRBD2. V trimming: 0 bases; J trimming: 6 bases; junction bases outside the gene matches: 7. CDR1 and CDR2 from the germline V gene are DFQATT and SNEGSKA (reference sequence). The CDR3 length is 16 residues. The CDR3 sequence: CSAREEAGTSGDTQYF. CDR3 coding DNA: TGCAGTGCTAGAGAAGAAGCCGGGACTAGCGGGGATACGCAGTATTTT.

The rearrangement links TRBV20-1 to TRBJ2-7; no reliable D call. The length of the CDR3 is 14 residues. Germline V gene sequence: CDR1 DFQATT, CDR2 SNEGSKA (reference sequence). Trimming cost V 0 bases and J 2 bases, with 11 bases left between them. Here the CDR3 DNA reads TGCAGTGCTAGAGATCAAGGCGGAGCCTACGAGCAGTACTTC. Translated: CSARDQGGAYEQYF.

V gene TRBV18 combines with J gene TRBJ2-2, with D tentatively TRBD2 (6 bases). The CDR3 length is 16 residues. Germline assignment: CDR1 KGHSH and CDR2 LQKENI. V gave up 2 bases and J gave up 1 base, with 11 bases separating them. CDR3 amino acids: CASSPVGGRNTGELFF. The CDR3 nucleotides read TGTGCCAGCTCACCAGTTGGAGGGAGGAACACCGGGGAGCTGTTTTTT.

This chain uses TRBV6-2 or TRBV6-3 with TRBJ1-2; D uncertain. CDR1 MNHEY and CDR2 SVGEGT come from the germline V gene. This CDR3 spans 15 amino acids. Trimming removed 4 bases at V and 0 bases at J, with 12 bases between. CDR3 DNA: TGTGCCAGCAGTTGGTTGCCGCCACCTAACTATGGCTACACCTTC. The encoded protein is CASSWLPPPNYGYTF.

The CDR3 is CASSVGTGSPSPLHF. The CDR3 DNA follows: TGTGCCAGCAGCGTAGGGACAGGGTCGCCTTCACCCCTCCACTTT. The V call is TRBV9, the J call TRBJ1-6, with TRBD1 matching over 8 bases. The CDR3 spans 15 residues. The germline gives CDR1 SGDLS, CDR2 YYNGEE. With 0 bases clipped from V and 9 bases from J, the junction kept 5 bases outside the gene matches.

The table lists this clonotype with a count of one. The chain combines TRBV12-3 or TRBV12-4 with TRBJ2-1; 13 bases align to TRBD2. The CDR3 contains 18 residues. Trimming cost V 6 bases and J 4 bases; bases outside gene matches: 12. CDR3 DNA: TGTGCCAGCAGAATACTAGCGGGAGGGACCGATGAATACAATGAGCAGTTCTTC. Translated: CASRILAGGTDEYNEQFF.

This clonotype was counted only a few times. The rearrangement uses TRBV5-1 and TRBJ2-2; D gene ambiguous. This CDR3 spans 14 amino acids. CDR1 is SGHRS, CDR2 YFSETQ, per germline. The germline V and J ends were trimmed by 4 bases and 0 bases, with 7 bases remaining between them. CDR3: CASSPTSNTGELFF. The CDR3 DNA sequence: TGCGCCAGCAGCCCGACTTCGAACACCGGGGAGCTGTTTTTT.

This clonotype appeared many times. The chain is built from TRBV6-1 and TRBJ1-5; TRBD1 agrees at 8 bases. The CDR3 totals 15 residues. From germline, CDR1 is MNHNS and CDR2 SASEGT. V lost 5 bases, J lost 2 bases, and 5 bases stayed unmatched. DNA for the CDR3: TGTGCCAGCAGTTTCGACAGGGGTGGCAATCAGCCCCAGCATTTT. It is translated as CASSFDRGGNQPQHF.

This clonotype appeared a single time. This chain uses TRBV5-5 with TRBJ2-7; D not resolved. This CDR3 has 13 residues. Trimming shortened V by 6 bases and J by 6 bases, and 16 bases separated the two germline ends. From germline, CDR1 is SGHKS and CDR2 YYEKEE (reference sequence). This CDR3 reads CASMPRGNGEQYF. The CDR3 DNA follows: TGTGCCAGCATGCCTCGTGGGAATGGCGAGCAGTACTTC.

The CDR3 loop is CASSSDRLQYF. The CDR3 coding sequence is TGTGCCAGCAGCTCGGACAGACTTCAGTACTTC. The chain couples TRBV7-2 to TRBJ2-4; tentative D call: TRBD1 (6 bases). This CDR3 is 11 amino acids long. The germline V and J ends were trimmed by 4 bases and 11 bases, with 9 bases remaining between them. Germline CDR1 reads SGHTA; CDR2 reads FQGNSA. The whole variable domain, remainder taken from reference TRBV7-2 and TRBJ2-4, is GAGVSQSPSNKVTEKGKDVELRCDPISGHTALYWYRQSLGQGLEFLIYFQGNSAPDKSGLPSDRFSAERTGGSVSTLTIQRTQQEDSAVYLCASSSDRLQYFGAGTRLSVL.

J is TRBJ2-7 and V is TRBV6-9, with D possibly TRBD2 on 5 matching bases. Germline CDR1 MNHGY, CDR2 SVAAGI. The CDR3 contains 13 residues. The V and J ends lost 7 bases and 5 bases respectively, with 15 bases between them. CDR3: CASNYLEGDEQYF. The CDR3 region has the DNA TGTGCCAGCAATTACTTAGAGGGCGACGAGCAGTACTTC.

V is TRBV4-1 and J is TRBJ2-7; 7 bases agree with TRBD1. The CDR3 sequence is 15 residues long. Germline values: CDR1 MGHRA, CDR2 YSYEKL. J was trimmed by 4 bases and V by 0 bases; bases with no gene match: 6. CDR3 DNA: TGCGCCAGCAGCCAAGAAGGGACAGTGGAGTACGAGCAGTACTTC. Encoded protein: CASSQEGTVEYEQYF.

The V and J genes are TRBV4-3 and TRBJ2-7; TRBD1 aligns across 9 bases. Per germline, CDR1 LGHNA and CDR2 YSLEER. Losses at the gene ends were 0 bases for V and 0 bases for J; bases not matched to a gene: 15. This CDR3 has 20 residues. CDR3 DNA: TGCGCCAGCAGCCAAGAGATTACAGGGGGCTATAGCGGAGCCTCCTACGAGCAGTACTTC. It translates to CASSQEITGGYSGASYEQYF.